The next 17 T cell receptor beta chains were all read from a single sample in a study of blood T cell repertoires in COVID-19. Method: immunoSEQ multiplex PCR; TCRdb's copy keeps in-frame clones and lacks some. There are about 33,000 clones in the sample; 70% to 90% occur only once, and roughly a fifth lies in the top ten. Sequenced sample: peripheral blood. Receptor source: a man aged 70-80 years with acute or convalescent COVID-19.

This clone was observed a single time. The chain links TRBV5-1 to TRBJ2-5; maybe TRBD1 (5 bases). Trimming stripped 6 bases from V and 4 bases from J, with 19 bases between. Germline V gene sequence: CDR1 SGHRS, CDR2 YFSETQ. This CDR3 has 15 amino acids. The CDR3 bases are TGCGCCAGCAAACCTATCCCAGGGATGAGAGAGACCCAGTACTTC. Translating gives CASKPIPGMRETQYF.

The chain combines TRBV29-1 with TRBJ2-3; the D gene is possibly TRBD2 (7 bases). The CDR3 consists of 15 residues. V lost 1 base to trimming and J lost 3 bases, with 14 bases between them. Germline-derived CDR1 and CDR2 are SQVTM and ANQGSEA. CDR3 in amino acids: CSVEGGGGGTDTQYF. CDR3 DNA: TGCAGCGTTGAAGGTGGAGGGGGGGGTACAGATACGCAGTATTTT.

The gene calls are TRBV7-2 and TRBJ1-6; D is unclear. Germline CDR1 SGHTA, CDR2 FQGNSA. V was cut by 5 bases and J by 6 bases, with 8 bases left in between. The CDR3 extends over 13 amino acids. The CDR3 is CASSPVSNSPLHF. The CDR3, as DNA: TGTGCCAGCAGCCCGGTCTCTAATTCACCCCTCCACTTT.

The chain carries TRBV6-2 or TRBV6-3 and TRBJ2-7, with 9 bases lining up with TRBD2. Trimming removed 5 bases from V and 5 bases from J; junction bases left unmatched: 7. Looked up from germline, CDR1 is MNHEY and CDR2 is SVGEGT. This CDR3 spans 14 amino acids. The CDR3 loop is CASSMVAGVDEQYF. The CDR3 bases are TGTGCCAGCAGTATGGTAGCGGGAGTCGACGAGCAGTACTTC.

The rearrangement uses TRBV6-5 and TRBJ1-5; a possible D gene is TRBD1 (6 bases). V dropped 7 bases and J dropped 5 bases, with 15 bases sitting between them. The CDR3 runs to 14 residues. Germline-derived CDR1 and CDR2 are MNHEY and SVGAGI. In DNA form, the CDR3 reads TGTGCCAGCATCAGGACAGCTGACCATCAGCCCCAGCATTTT. Its protein product is CASIRTADHQPQHF.

V usage is TRBV7-8 and J usage is TRBJ2-7; 7 nucleotides agree with TRBD2. V trimming: 5 bases; J trimming: 11 bases; junction bases outside the gene matches: 9. CDR3 size: 12 residues. Germline V gene data show CDR1 as SGHVS and CDR2 as FQNEAQ. The CDR3 protein is CASSLLPGGKYF. In DNA, the CDR3 is TGTGCCAGCAGCCTGCTCCCGGGAGGAAAGTACTTC.

As for this clone: One end of the junction is discordant with germline, which a read error may explain. J is TRBJ2-1 and V is TRBV7-2, with 8 bases aligning to TRBD2. There are 13 residues in the CDR3. CDR1 SGHTA and CDR2 FQGNSA come from the germline V gene. CDR3 sequence reads: CASSPQRAGGKVF. CDR3 coding DNA: TGTGCCAGCAGCCCCCAGCGGGCGGGGGGTAAGGTCTTC. Based on the CDR3 plus reference TRBV7-2 and TRBJ2-1, the full variable domain is GAGVSQSPSNKVTEKGKDVELRCDPISGHTALYWYRQSLGQGLEFLIYFQGNSAPDKSGLPSDRFSAERTGGSVSTLTIQRTQQEDSAVYLCASSPQRAGGKVFGPGTRLTVL.

DNA for the CDR3: TGTGCCAGCAGCTCAGGGGGGAACTCTGGGGCCAACGTCCTGACTTTC. Translation gives CASSSGGNSGANVLTF. V gene TRBV7-3 combines with J gene TRBJ2-6; a weak D match, TRBD1 (7 bases). V shed 4 bases and J shed 0 bases, with 10 bases lying between them. There are 16 residues in the CDR3. In germline, CDR1 is SGHTA, CDR2 FQGTGA.

The chain combines TRBV7-8 with TRBJ1-2, with 8 bases matching TRBD1. This CDR3 has 18 residues. Losses at the gene ends were 1 base for V and 3 bases for J; bases not matched to a gene: 13. Looked up from germline, CDR1 is SGHVS and CDR2 is FQNEAQ. The CDR3 DNA is TGTGCCAGCAGCTTAGTTGGGGGGTATGGGACAGGCGACTATGGCTACACCTTC. It translates to CASSLVGGYGTGDYGYTF. Filled out from reference TRBV7-8 and TRBJ1-2, the complete variable domain reads GAGVSQSPRYKVAKRGQDVALRCDPISGHVSLFWYQQALGQGPEFLTYFQNEAQLDKSGLPSDRFFAERPEGSVSTLKIQRTQQEDSAVYLCASSLVGGYGTGDYGYTFGSGTRLTVV.

Written as DNA, the CDR3 is TGTGCCAGTAGTATGGTTAACAGTCCCAATCAGCCCCAGCATTTT. As protein: CASSMVNSPNQPQHF. The rearrangement links TRBV19 to TRBJ1-5; D gene unclear. The germline V gene encodes CDR1 LNHDA and CDR2 SQIVND (reference sequence). Deletions cut 3 bases from V and 3 bases from J, with 12 bases between. This CDR3 has 15 amino acids.

V is TRBV11-2 and J is TRBJ2-1, with 10 positions matching TRBD2. The germline gives CDR1 SGHAT, CDR2 FQNNGV. Trimming took 2 bases from V and 7 from J; bases not matched to a gene: 17. This CDR3 spans 19 amino acids. The CDR3: CASSLWGRGRAGGKNEQFF. The CDR3 DNA reads TGTGCCAGCAGCTTATGGGGCAGGGGGCGAGCGGGAGGGAAAAATGAGCAGTTCTTC.

The chain joins TRBV2 to TRBJ1-1; weak D call: TRBD1 (5 bases). Germline V gives CDR1 SNHLY, CDR2 FYNNEI. The CDR3 has 13 residues. V shed 9 bases and J shed 6 bases, with 17 bases lying between them. The CDR3 DNA reads as TGTGCCAGACGAGCCCAGGGTGAGGCTGAAGCTTTCTTT. Translation: CARRAQGEAEAFF.

This clone has just a few counts. The V gene is TRBV2, the J gene TRBJ2-1; D might be TRBD2 (5 bases). V lost 3 bases and J 10 bases, leaving 7 bases between the germline ends. The germline V gene encodes CDR1 SNHLY and CDR2 FYNNEI. The CDR3 runs 11 residues. In nucleotides, the CDR3 is TGTGCCAGCAGTGAGAGGGTAGAGCAGTTCTTC. This translates into CASSERVEQFF.

This chain joins TRBV9 and TRBJ1-1; D not certain. The germline V gene has CDR1 SGDLS and CDR2 YYNGEE. The CDR3 extends over 15 amino acids. Between the trimmed V and J ends, which lost 2 bases and 5 bases, there was a span of 16 bases. As DNA, the CDR3 is TGTGCCAGCAGCGTGCTTCAGACCCCGGAGACTGAAGCTTTCTTT. This encodes CASSVLQTPETEAFF.

V and J are TRBV10-3 and TRBJ1-3, with unresolved D. This CDR3 contains 14 residues. CDR1 and CDR2 from the germline V gene are ENHRY and SYGVKD. Trimming stripped 0 bases from V and 7 bases from J, with 10 bases between. The CDR3 here is CAISESGLRNTIYF. For the CDR3, the DNA is TGTGCCATCAGTGAGTCCGGGTTAAGGAACACCATATATTTT.

This rearrangement joins TRBV29-1 to TRBJ2-7; 14 bases align to TRBD2. The CDR3 consists of 15 residues. The germline V gene has CDR1 SQVTM and CDR2 ANQGSEA. V shed 8 bases, J shed 7 bases, and the junction held 13 bases outside the gene matches. CDR3 sequence: CSTSGTSGRTGEQYF. The DNA for the CDR3 is TGCAGCACCTCCGGGACTAGCGGGAGAACGGGGGAGCAGTACTTC.

The rearrangement links TRBV5-4 to TRBJ2-1; 9 bases line up with TRBD1. CDR1 and CDR2 from the germline V gene are SGHNT and YYREEE (reference sequence). V trimming: 3 bases; J trimming: 0 bases; junction bases outside the gene matches: 7. The CDR3 runs to 17 residues. CDR3 sequence: CASSSPGTGSSYNEQFF. CDR3 DNA sequence: TGTGCCAGCAGCTCCCCTGGGACAGGGAGCTCCTACAATGAGCAGTTCTTC.